One and the same sample provided the 21 T cell receptor beta chains below, sequenced in a study of cytomegalovirus exposure and HLA in healthy donors (dated by TCRdb to 2016 to 2017). Library prep was done by the immunoSEQ multiplex PCR assay. A mixture of 60 forward primers for TCR Vbeta segments and 13 reverse primers for TCR Jbeta segments was used in the multiplex PCR. Held by TCRdb, this immuneACCESS table contains in-frame sequences only and omits some clones. Under half of the omission traces to an unresolved V gene where checked; the cause of the rest is unknown. For this sample there are some 150,000 clones; around 10% appear just once. Of the sample, 1.5% to 2% is held by the ten largest clones. Sequencing used PBMCs. These receptors were collected from a male donor in good health and CMV-seronegative.

The rearrangement joins TRBV5-1 to TRBJ2-5; 16 positions match TRBD2. Germline assignment: CDR1 SGHRS and CDR2 YFSETQ. The CDR3 loop spans 18 amino acids. Trimming at V came to 4 bases and at J to 5 bases, leaving 11 bases not matched to a gene. CDR3 DNA: TGCGCCAGCAGCGGATTACCGGGACTAGCGGGAGGGCGTGAGACCCAGTACTTC. It yields the protein CASSGLPGLAGGRETQYF. Looking up the rest from reference TRBV5-1 and TRBJ2-5 gives the full variable domain: KAGVTQTPRYLIKTRGQQVTLSCSPISGHRSVSWYQQTPGQGLQFLFEYFSETQRNKGNFPGRFSGRQFSNSRSEMNVSTLELGDSALYLCASSGLPGLAGGRETQYFGPGTRLLVL.

This clone was recorded a few times. This chain links TRBV14 with TRBJ2-7; 10 bases fit TRBD1. Trimming at V came to 4 bases and at J to 1 base, leaving 4 bases not matched to a gene. This CDR3 spans 15 amino acids. Germline V gene data show CDR1 as SGHDN and CDR2 as FVKESK. The CDR3 region is CASSPRTGGSYEQYF. CDR3 DNA sequence: TGTGCCAGCAGCCCTCGGACAGGGGGATCCTACGAGCAGTACTTC.

The CDR3 coding sequence is TGTGCCAGCAGCCGGAGCGCCTACGAGCAGTACTTC. Translating it yields CASSRSAYEQYF. The chain has TRBV6-5 and TRBJ2-7, with D unresolved. Trimming cost V 6 bases and J 2 bases, with 8 bases left between them. Germline CDR1 and CDR2: MNHEY and SVGAGI. This CDR3 is built from 12 residues.

The chain employs TRBV25-1 and TRBJ2-5, with TRBD2 as a possible D gene (6 bases). Germline V gene lookup returns CDR1 MGHDK and CDR2 SYGVNS. CDR3 length: 15 residues. V dropped 6 bases and J dropped 5 bases, with 19 bases sitting between them. CDR3 nucleotides: TGTGCCAGCAGCCCCGGGGGACTGACGTCGGAGACCCAGTACTTC. Encoded protein: CASSPGGLTSETQYF.

In this sample, this clone turned up a few times. The V and J genes are TRBV19 and TRBJ1-1, with D hard to call. V gave up 5 bases and J gave up 4 bases, with 11 bases separating them. Germline assignment: CDR1 LNHDA and CDR2 SQIVND (reference sequence). This CDR3 has 13 amino acids. The CDR3 DNA follows: TGTGCCAGTAGTTGGGAGAAGGGCACTGAAGCTTTCTTT. Translating it yields CASSWEKGTEAFF.

The rearrangement uses TRBV7-2 and TRBJ1-1; maybe TRBD1 (5 bases). The germline V gene has CDR1 SGHTA and CDR2 FQGNSA. CDR3 length: 15 amino acids. Trimming cost V 5 bases and J 1 base, with 14 bases left between them. As DNA, the CDR3 is TGTGCCAGCAGCCAGGGTAGGGTTAAGAACACTGAAGCTTTCTTT. Its protein product is CASSQGRVKNTEAFF.

This clone was found a few times. The V gene is TRBV19, the J gene TRBJ2-2; TRBD1 matches 7 bases. The J segment lost 5 bases and the V segment lost 1 base, leaving 4 bases of the junction unmatched. Per the germline V gene, CDR1 is LNHDA and CDR2 is SQIVND (reference sequence). The CDR3 covers 15 residues. As DNA, the CDR3 is TGTGCCAGTAGTATAGCGACAGGGAATACCGGGGAGCTGTTTTTT. As protein: CASSIATGNTGELFF.

This clone was seen a few times. J is TRBJ2-7 and V is TRBV11-2, with 9 bases fitting TRBD1. After removal of 6 bases from V and 2 bases from J, the junction contained 11 bases not matched to a gene. The CDR3 contains 16 residues. The germline gives CDR1 SGHAT, CDR2 FQNNGV. This CDR3 is CASSSTPGQGPYEQYF. CDR3 bases: TGTGCCAGCAGTAGTACCCCGGGACAGGGACCCTACGAGCAGTACTTC.

J is TRBJ2-1 and V is TRBV4-3; perhaps TRBD2 as D (5 bases). Trimming left V 4 bases short and J 3 bases short, with 13 bases between. Germline lookup yields CDR1 LGHNA and CDR2 YSLEER. The length of the CDR3 is 15 residues. The CDR3, as DNA: TGCGCCAGCAGCCCCACTAGTAGTGGCTACAATGAGCAGTTCTTC. It translates to CASSPTSSGYNEQFF.

J is TRBJ2-3 and V is TRBV10-3, with TRBD2 identical over 13 bases. V lost 5 bases and J lost 6; bases outside the gene matches: 5. Germline CDR1 is ENHRY and CDR2 is SYGVKD. The CDR3 length is 15 residues. In DNA, the CDR3 is TGTGCCATCAGTAGGACTAGCGGGGGCATTGATACGCAGTATTTT. It translates to CAISRTSGGIDTQYF.

This clone occurred a few times. The chain is built from TRBV2 and TRBJ1-1, with a weak D call TRBD1 (5 bases). Germline V CDR1 and CDR2: SNHLY, FYNNEI. V gave up 6 bases and J gave up 3 bases, with 14 bases separating them. CDR3 size: 14 residues. The DNA of the CDR3 is TGTGCCAGCAGATACTGGGAGGGGTACACTGAAGCTTTCTTT. Its translation: CASRYWEGYTEAFF.

This clone was counted between two and nine times. The sample holds other DNA sequences that translate to the same CDR3. The genes are TRBV7-9 and TRBJ1-1; no clear D. The V end was cut by 6 bases, the J end by 0 bases, with 17 bases between. Germline assignment: CDR1 SEHNR and CDR2 FQNEAQ (reference sequence). This CDR3 spans 16 amino acids. The DNA for the CDR3 is TGTGCCAGCAGTTTGGGAGACGGACGAATGAACACTGAAGCTTTCTTT. Its translation: CASSLGDGRMNTEAFF.

The chain couples TRBV11-1 to TRBJ1-4; D unresolved. The germline V gene has CDR1 SGHAT and CDR2 FQDESV (reference sequence). V lost 5 bases to trimming and J lost 8 bases, with 12 bases between them. The CDR3 is 13 residues long. Here the CDR3 DNA reads TGTGCCAGCAGCGAGCCGTTCGGGGAAAAACTGTTTTTT. Translation gives CASSEPFGEKLFF.

The table lists this clone with a few counts. The chain carries TRBV9 and TRBJ2-1; 11 nucleotides line up with TRBD2. Germline V gene data show CDR1 as SGDLS and CDR2 as YYNGEE. This CDR3 region has 16 residues. With V trimmed by 0 bases and J by 3 bases, 2 bases remained unmatched. CDR3: CASSVVGTSGYNEQFF. As DNA, the CDR3 is TGTGCCAGCAGCGTAGTGGGGACTAGCGGCTACAATGAGCAGTTCTTC.

This clone was observed a handful of times. The chain employs TRBV28 and TRBJ1-1; D possibly corresponds to TRBD1 (6 bases). The CDR3 loop spans 14 amino acids. The germline CDR1 and CDR2 sequences are MDHEN and SYDVKM. V gave up 3 bases and J gave up 5 bases, with 13 bases separating them. CDR3 nucleotides: TGTGCCAGCAGTTTGGCGGGGGCTTTGACTGAAGCTTTCTTT. This sequence encodes CASSLAGALTEAFF.

As regards this clone: One end of the junction fails to match germline, which may point to a read error. The chain uses TRBV28 and TRBJ2-3, with TRBD2 as a possible D gene (5 bases). From germline, CDR1 is MDHEN and CDR2 SYDVKM. This CDR3 region has 16 residues. CDR3 DNA: TGTGCCAGCAGTTCCCAGTCCGAACCTAGCACAGATCCGCAGTATTTT. This translates into CASSSQSEPSTDPQYF.

In this sample, this clone turned up a few times. Other nucleotide sequences in the sample specify the same CDR3. The chain uses TRBV19 and TRBJ1-4, with a tentative D call TRBD1 (5 bases). The ends were cut back, 3 bases at V and 11 bases at J, with 19 bases in the middle. The germline V gene encodes CDR1 LNHDA and CDR2 SQIVND (reference sequence). The CDR3 has 15 residues. In DNA form, the CDR3 reads TGTGCCAGTAGTATGGGGCCGTGGGGAGGAGAGAAACTGTTTTTT. Amino acids: CASSMGPWGGEKLFF.

This chain uses TRBV9 with TRBJ1-4, with TRBD1 matching 7 bases. The germline CDR1 and CDR2 sequences are SGDLS and YYNGEE. This CDR3 comprises 17 residues. V shed 0 bases, J shed 7 bases, and the junction held 12 bases outside the gene matches. CDR3: CASSVDSRQGRGEKLFF. The CDR3 bases are TGTGCCAGCAGCGTAGATTCGCGACAGGGTAGAGGTGAAAAACTGTTTTTT.

The chain has TRBV27 and TRBJ1-1; D might be TRBD1 (6 bases). The CDR3 contains 14 residues. Trimming removed 11 bases from V and 5 bases from J, with 21 bases in between. Germline V gene lookup returns CDR1 MNHEY and CDR2 SMNVEV (reference sequence). The CDR3 loop is CASSPMGARTEAFF. The CDR3 DNA sequence: TGTGCCTCTTCCCCGATGGGGGCCCGGACTGAAGCTTTCTTT.

This clone has more than one count but fewer than ten. This chain connects TRBV30 to TRBJ2-7; 8 bases agree with TRBD1. After removal of 8 bases from V and 2 bases from J, the junction contained 5 bases not matched to a gene. Germline V CDR1 and CDR2: GTSNPN, SVGIG (reference sequence). The CDR3 consists of 12 residues. CDR3 protein: CAGGQGAYEQYF. In nucleotides, the CDR3 is TGTGCCGGAGGACAGGGTGCCTACGAGCAGTACTTC. The full variable domain, completed using reference TRBV30 and TRBJ2-7, is SQTIHQWPATLVQPVGSPLSLECTVEGTSNPNLYWYRQAAGRGLQLLFYSVGIGQISSEVPQNLSASRPQDRQFILSSKKLLLSDSGFYLCAGGQGAYEQYFGPGTRLTVT.

DNA for the CDR3: TGTGCCAGCAGCGTTACAGGGGGCTACTACAATGAGCAGTTCTTC. Protein product: CASSVTGGYYNEQFF. The chain employs TRBV9 and TRBJ2-1; TRBD1 aligns across 9 bases. There are 15 residues in the CDR3. Trimming took 2 bases from V and 3 from J; bases not matched to a gene: 3. Germline lookup yields CDR1 SGDLS and CDR2 YYNGEE.